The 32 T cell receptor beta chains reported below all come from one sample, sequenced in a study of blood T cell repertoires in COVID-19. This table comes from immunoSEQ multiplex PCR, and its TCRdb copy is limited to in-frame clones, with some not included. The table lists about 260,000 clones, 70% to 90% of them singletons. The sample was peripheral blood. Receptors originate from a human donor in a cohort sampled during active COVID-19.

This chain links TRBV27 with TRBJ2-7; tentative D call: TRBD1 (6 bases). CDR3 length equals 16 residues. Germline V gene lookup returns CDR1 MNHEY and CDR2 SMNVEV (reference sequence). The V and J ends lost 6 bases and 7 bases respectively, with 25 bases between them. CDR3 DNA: TGTGCCAGCAGCTACGTAGACAGGCCCTCGCAACGAGAGCAGTACTTC. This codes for CASSYVDRPSQREQYF.

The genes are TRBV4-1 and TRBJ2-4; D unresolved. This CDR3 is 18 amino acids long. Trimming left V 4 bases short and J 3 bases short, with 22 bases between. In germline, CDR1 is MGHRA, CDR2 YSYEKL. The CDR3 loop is CASSRGGFDLWVKNIQYF. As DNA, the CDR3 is TGCGCCAGCAGCCGAGGTGGGTTTGACCTCTGGGTCAAAAACATTCAGTACTTC.

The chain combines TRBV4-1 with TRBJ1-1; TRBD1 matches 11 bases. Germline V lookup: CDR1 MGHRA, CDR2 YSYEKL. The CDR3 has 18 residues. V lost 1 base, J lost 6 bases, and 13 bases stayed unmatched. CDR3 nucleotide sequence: TGCGCCAGCAGCCAAGGCTCGGGACAGGGGGGTGGGAGAGCTGAAGCTTTCTTT. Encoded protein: CASSQGSGQGGGRAEAFF.

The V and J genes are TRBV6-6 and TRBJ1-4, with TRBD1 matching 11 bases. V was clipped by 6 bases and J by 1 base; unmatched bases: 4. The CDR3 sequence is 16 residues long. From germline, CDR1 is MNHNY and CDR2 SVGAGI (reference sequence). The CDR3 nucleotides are TGTGCCAGCAGAGGGACAGGGGGGGTAACTAATGAAAAACTGTTTTTT. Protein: CASRGTGGVTNEKLFF.

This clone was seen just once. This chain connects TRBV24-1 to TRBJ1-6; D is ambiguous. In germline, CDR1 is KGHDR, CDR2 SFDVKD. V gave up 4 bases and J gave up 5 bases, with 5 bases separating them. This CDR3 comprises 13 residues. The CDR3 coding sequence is TGTGCCACCAGTGACAGGAATAATTCACCCCTCCACTTT. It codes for CATSDRNNSPLHF.

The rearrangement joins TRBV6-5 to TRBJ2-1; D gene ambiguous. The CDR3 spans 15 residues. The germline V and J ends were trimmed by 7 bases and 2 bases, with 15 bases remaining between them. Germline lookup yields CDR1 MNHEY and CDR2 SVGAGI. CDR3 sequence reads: CASTGGLAPYNEQFF. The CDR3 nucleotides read TGTGCCAGCACTGGCGGTTTGGCCCCCTACAATGAGCAGTTCTTC.

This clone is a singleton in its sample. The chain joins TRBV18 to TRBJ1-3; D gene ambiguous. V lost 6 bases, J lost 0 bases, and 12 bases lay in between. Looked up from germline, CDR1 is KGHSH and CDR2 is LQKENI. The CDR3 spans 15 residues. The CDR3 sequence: CASSPKPISGNTIYF. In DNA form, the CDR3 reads TGTGCCAGCTCGCCCAAGCCTATCTCTGGAAACACCATATATTTT.

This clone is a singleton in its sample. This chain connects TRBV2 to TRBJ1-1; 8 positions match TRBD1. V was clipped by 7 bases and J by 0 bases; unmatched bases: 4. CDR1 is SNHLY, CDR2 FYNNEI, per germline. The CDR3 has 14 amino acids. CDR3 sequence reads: CASTYRGMNTEAFF. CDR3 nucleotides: TGTGCCAGCACATACAGGGGGATGAACACTGAAGCTTTCTTT. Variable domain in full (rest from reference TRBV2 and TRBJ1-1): EPEVTQTPSHQVTQMGQEVILRCVPISNHLYFYWYRQILGQKVEFLVSFYNNEISEKSEIFDDQFSVERPDGSNFTLKIRSTKLEDSAMYFCASTYRGMNTEAFFGQGTRLTVV.

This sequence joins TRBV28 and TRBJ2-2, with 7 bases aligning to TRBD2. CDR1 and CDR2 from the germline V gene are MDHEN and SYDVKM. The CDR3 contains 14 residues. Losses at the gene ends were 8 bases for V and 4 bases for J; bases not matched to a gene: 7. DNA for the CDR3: TGTGCCAGCGGGGATGGGACTACCACCGGGGAGCTGTTTTTT. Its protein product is CASGDGTTTGELFF.

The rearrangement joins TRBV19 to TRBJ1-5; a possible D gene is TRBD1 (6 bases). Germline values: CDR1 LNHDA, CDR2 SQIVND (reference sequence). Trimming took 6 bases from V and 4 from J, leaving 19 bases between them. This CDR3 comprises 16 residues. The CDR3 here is CASSLTHRVPNQPQHF. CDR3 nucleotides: TGTGCCAGTAGCCTTACCCACAGGGTACCGAATCAGCCCCAGCATTTT.

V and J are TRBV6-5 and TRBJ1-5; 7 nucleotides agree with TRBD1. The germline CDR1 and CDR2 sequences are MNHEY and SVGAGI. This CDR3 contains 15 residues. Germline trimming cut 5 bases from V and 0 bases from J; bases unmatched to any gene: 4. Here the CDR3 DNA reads TGTGCCAGCAGTAGGGACAGTGATAGCAATCAGCCCCAGCATTTT. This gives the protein CASSRDSDSNQPQHF.

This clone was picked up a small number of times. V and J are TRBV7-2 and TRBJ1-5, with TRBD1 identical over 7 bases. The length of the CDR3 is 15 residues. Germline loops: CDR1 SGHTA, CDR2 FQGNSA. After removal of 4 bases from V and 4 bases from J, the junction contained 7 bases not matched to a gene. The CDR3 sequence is CASSSSSRGNQPQHF. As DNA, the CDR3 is TGTGCCAGCAGCTCATCCTCCAGGGGGAATCAGCCCCAGCATTTT.

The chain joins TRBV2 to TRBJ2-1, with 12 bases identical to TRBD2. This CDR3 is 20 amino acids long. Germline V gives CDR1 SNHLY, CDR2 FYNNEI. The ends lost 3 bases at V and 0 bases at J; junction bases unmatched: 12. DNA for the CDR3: TGTGCCAGCAGTGAGGGCAACCTAGCGGGGGGGCCAAGCTCCTACAATGAGCAGTTCTTC. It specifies CASSEGNLAGGPSSYNEQFF.

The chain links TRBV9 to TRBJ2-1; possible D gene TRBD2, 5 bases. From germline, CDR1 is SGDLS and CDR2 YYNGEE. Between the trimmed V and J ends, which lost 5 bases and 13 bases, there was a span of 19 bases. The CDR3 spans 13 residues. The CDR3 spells CASRGYGGSEQFF. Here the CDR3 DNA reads TGTGCCAGCAGAGGCTACGGAGGCTCGGAACAGTTCTTC.

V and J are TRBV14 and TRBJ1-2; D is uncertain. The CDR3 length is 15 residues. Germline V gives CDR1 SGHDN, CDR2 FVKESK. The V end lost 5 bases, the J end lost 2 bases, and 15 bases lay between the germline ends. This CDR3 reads CASSGLLNANYGYTF. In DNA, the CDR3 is TGTGCCAGCAGCGGCCTCCTCAATGCCAACTATGGCTACACCTTC.

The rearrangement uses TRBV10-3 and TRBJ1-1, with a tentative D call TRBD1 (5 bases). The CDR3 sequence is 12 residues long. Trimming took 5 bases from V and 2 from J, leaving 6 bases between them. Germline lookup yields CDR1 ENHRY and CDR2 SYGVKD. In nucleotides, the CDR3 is TGTGCCATCAGTTGGACAAACACTGAAGCTTTCTTT. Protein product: CAISWTNTEAFF.

CDR3 sequence: CASSRQRGRGTGVTEGNTIYF. CDR3 nucleotide sequence: TGTGCCAGCAGCCGACAGCGAGGAAGAGGGACAGGAGTAACCGAGGGAAACACCATATATTTT. This chain joins TRBV3-1 (or the pseudogene TRBV3-2) and TRBJ1-3, with 8 nucleotides matching TRBD1. V trimming: 4 bases; J trimming: 4 bases; junction bases outside the gene matches: 24. Germline loops: CDR1 LGHDT, CDR2 YNNKEL (reference sequence). This CDR3 has 21 residues.

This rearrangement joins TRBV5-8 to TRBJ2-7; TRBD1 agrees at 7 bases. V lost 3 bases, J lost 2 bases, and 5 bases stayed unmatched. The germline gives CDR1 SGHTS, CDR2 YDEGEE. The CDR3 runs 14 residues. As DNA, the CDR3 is TGTGCCAGCAGCTACCGGGACAGAGCCTACGAGCAGTACTTC. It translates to CASSYRDRAYEQYF.

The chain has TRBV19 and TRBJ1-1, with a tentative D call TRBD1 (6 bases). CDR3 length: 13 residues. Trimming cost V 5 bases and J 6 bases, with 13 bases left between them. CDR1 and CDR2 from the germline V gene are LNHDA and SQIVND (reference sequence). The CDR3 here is CASSPQGRAEAFF. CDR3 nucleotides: TGTGCCAGTAGTCCCCAGGGGAGGGCTGAAGCTTTCTTT. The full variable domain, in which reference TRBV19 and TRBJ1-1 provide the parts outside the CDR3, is DGGITQSPKYLFRKEGQNVTLSCEQNLNHDAMYWYRQDPGQGLRLIYYSQIVNDFQKGDIAEGYSVSREKKESFPLTVTSAQKNPTAFYLCASSPQGRAEAFFGQGTRLTVV.

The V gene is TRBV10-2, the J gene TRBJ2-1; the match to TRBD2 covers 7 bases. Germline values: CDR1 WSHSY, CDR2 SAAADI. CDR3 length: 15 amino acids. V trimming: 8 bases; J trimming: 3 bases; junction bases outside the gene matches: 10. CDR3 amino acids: CASRVLAGDYNEQFF. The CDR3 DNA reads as TGCGCCAGCCGAGTCTTAGCGGGCGACTACAATGAGCAGTTCTTC.

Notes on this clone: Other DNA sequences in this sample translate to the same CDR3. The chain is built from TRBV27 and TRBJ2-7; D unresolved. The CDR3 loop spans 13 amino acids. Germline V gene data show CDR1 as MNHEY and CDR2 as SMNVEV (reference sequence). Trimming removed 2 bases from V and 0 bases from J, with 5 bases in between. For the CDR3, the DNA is TGTGCCAGCAGTTTAGATAGCTCCTACGAGCAGTACTTC. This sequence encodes CASSLDSSYEQYF.

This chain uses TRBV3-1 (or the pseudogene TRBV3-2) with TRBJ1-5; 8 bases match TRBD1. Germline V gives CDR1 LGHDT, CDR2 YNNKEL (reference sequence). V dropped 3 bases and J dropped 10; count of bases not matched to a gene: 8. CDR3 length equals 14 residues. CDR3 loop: CASSQMTGTGPQHF. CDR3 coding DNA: TGTGCCAGCAGCCAGATGACAGGGACAGGACCCCAGCATTTT.

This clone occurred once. DNA of the CDR3: TGTGCCAGCAGAGCCACTATACGGGACTATCGGGGTACAGATACGCAGTATTTT. It specifies CASRATIRDYRGTDTQYF. The chain is built from TRBV2 and TRBJ2-3; the match to TRBD2 covers 7 bases. The CDR3 runs 18 residues. Germline CDR1 and CDR2: SNHLY and FYNNEI. J was trimmed by 3 bases and V by 6 bases; bases with no gene match: 18.

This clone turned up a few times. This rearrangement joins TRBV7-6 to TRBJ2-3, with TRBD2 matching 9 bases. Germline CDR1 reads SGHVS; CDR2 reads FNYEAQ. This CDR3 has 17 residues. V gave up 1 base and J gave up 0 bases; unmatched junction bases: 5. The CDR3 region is CASSLGASGASTDTQYF. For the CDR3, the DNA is TGTGCCAGCAGCTTAGGGGCTAGCGGGGCTAGCACAGATACGCAGTATTTT. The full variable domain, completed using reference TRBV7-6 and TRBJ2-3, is GAGVSQSPRYKVTKRGQDVALRCDPISGHVSLYWYRQALGQGPEFLTYFNYEAQQDKSGLPNDRFSAERPEGSISTLTIQRTEQRDSAMYRCASSLGASGASTDTQYFGPGTRLTVL.

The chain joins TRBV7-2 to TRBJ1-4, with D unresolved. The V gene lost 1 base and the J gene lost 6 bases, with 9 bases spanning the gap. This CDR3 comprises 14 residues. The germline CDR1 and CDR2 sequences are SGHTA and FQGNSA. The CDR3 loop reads CASSLVSRDEKLFF. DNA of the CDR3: TGTGCCAGCAGCTTAGTCTCGAGGGATGAAAAACTGTTTTTT.

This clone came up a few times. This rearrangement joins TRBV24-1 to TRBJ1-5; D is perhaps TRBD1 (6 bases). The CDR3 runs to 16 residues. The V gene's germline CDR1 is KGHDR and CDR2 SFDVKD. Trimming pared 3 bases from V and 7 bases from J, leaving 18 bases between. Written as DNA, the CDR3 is TGTGCCACCAGTGATGGGGGCCGCAGGGTTGGACAGCCCCAGCATTTT. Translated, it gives CATSDGGRRVGQPQHF.

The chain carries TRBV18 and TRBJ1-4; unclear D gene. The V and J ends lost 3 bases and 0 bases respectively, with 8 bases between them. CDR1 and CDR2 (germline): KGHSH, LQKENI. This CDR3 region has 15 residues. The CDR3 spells CASSPSSATNEKLFF. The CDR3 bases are TGTGCCAGCTCACCGTCGAGCGCAACTAATGAAAAACTGTTTTTT.

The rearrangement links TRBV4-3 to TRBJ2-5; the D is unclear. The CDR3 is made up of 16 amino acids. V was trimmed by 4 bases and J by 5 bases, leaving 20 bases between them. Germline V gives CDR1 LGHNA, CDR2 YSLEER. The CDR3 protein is CASSPNFDTNTETQYF. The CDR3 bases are TGCGCCAGCAGCCCGAATTTCGACACCAACACGGAGACCCAGTACTTC.

CDR3 amino acids: CASSLVGQGDYGYTF. CDR3 nucleotide sequence: TGTGCCAGCAGCTTGGTGGGCCAGGGCGACTATGGCTACACCTTC. The rearrangement links TRBV5-4 to TRBJ1-2; weak D call: TRBD1 (5 bases). Trimming cost V 0 bases and J 3 bases, with 12 bases left between them. The CDR3 has 15 residues. Germline V gene lookup returns CDR1 SGHNT and CDR2 YYREEE (reference sequence).

The CDR3 nucleotides read TGTGCCAGCTCAAAAGACTGGGGGGCCAACGTCCTGACTTTC. As protein: CASSKDWGANVLTF. V is TRBV18 and J is TRBJ2-6; the D is unclear. Per the germline V gene, CDR1 is KGHSH and CDR2 is LQKENI. V dropped 5 bases and J dropped 4 bases, with 9 bases sitting between them. This CDR3 is 14 amino acids long.

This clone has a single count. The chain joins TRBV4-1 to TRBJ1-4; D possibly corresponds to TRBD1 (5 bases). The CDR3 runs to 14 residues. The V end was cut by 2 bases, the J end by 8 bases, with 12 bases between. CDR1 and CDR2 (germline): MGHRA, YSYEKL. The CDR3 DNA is TGCGCCAGCAGCCAAACGGCGGGGGGAGAAAAACTGTTTTTT. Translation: CASSQTAGGEKLFF.

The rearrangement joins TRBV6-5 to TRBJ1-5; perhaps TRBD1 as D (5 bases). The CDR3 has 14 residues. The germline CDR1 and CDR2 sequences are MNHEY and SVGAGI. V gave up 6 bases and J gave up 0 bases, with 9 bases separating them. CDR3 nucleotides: TGTGCCAGCAGGCGCAGGGCTAGCAATCAGCCCCAGCATTTT. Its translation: CASRRRASNQPQHF.